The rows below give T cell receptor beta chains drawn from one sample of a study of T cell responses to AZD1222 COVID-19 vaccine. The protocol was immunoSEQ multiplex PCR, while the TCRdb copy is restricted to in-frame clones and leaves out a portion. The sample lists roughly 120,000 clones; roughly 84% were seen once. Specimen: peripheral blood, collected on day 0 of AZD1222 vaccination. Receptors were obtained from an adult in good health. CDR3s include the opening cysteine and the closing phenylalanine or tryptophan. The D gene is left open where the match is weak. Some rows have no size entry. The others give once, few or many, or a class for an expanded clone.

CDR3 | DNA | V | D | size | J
CASSEARGTNQPQHF | TGTGCCAGCAGTGAGGCCAGGGGAACCAATCAGCCCCAGCATTTT | TRBV2 | - | - | TRBJ1-5
CASSLAPQGSYEQYF | TGTGCCAGCAGCTTAGCTCCCCAGGGCTCCTACGAGCAGTACTTC | TRBV7-9 | - | - | TRBJ2-7
CASSLTGYGYTF | TGTGCCAGTAGTCTCACAGGGTATGGCTACACCTTC | TRBV19 | - | - | TRBJ1-2
CASSVAATAGEELFF | TGTGCCAGCAGTGTGGCCGCGACGGCGGGGGAGGAGCTGTTTTTT | TRBV28 | TRBD2 | - | TRBJ2-2
CASSLAGTSGGANNEQFF | TGTGCCAGCAGCTTAGCCGGGACTAGCGGGGGGGCCAACAATGAGCAGTTCTTC | TRBV7-2 | TRBD2 | - | TRBJ2-1
CATSRGQGQSYEQYF | TGTGCCACCAGCAGAGGTCAGGGACAGAGCTACGAGCAGTACTTC | TRBV15 | TRBD1 | - | TRBJ2-7
CSAPGDSKQFF | TGCAGTGCACCGGGGGACAGCAAGCAGTTCTTC | TRBV20-1 | - | - | TRBJ2-1
CASSERGGGSGPNEQFF | TGTGCCAGCAGTGAAAGGGGAGGGGGTAGCGGGCCCAATGAGCAGTTCTTC | TRBV2 | - | - | TRBJ2-1
CAWSVLSRGEQFF | TGTGCCTGGAGTGTTTTATCGCGGGGTGAGCAGTTCTTC | TRBV30 | - | - | TRBJ2-1
CASEGRDVNTEAFF | TGTGCCAGCGAAGGGAGAGACGTTAACACTGAAGCTTTCTTT | TRBV7-9 | - | few | TRBJ1-1
CASSLVGVWEIANYGYTF | TGTGCCAGCAGCTTAGTAGGGGTGTGGGAAATAGCTAACTATGGCTACACCTTC | TRBV7-8 | - | - | TRBJ1-2
CASSLDGRGDTEAFF | TGCGCCAGCAGCTTGGATGGCAGAGGGGACACTGAAGCTTTCTTT | TRBV5-1 | - | - | TRBJ1-1
CSASKPGTNNEQFF | TGCAGTGCTAGTAAACCGGGGACTAACAATGAGCAGTTCTTC | TRBV20-1 | TRBD2 | - | TRBJ2-1
CASSQGAGKGSYEQYF | TGTGCCAGCAGCCAAGGGGCGGGGAAGGGCTCCTACGAGCAGTACTTC | TRBV4-2 | - | once | TRBJ2-7
CASSVRQRYGYTF | TGTGCCAGCAGCGTTAGACAACGCTATGGCTACACCTTC | TRBV7-9 | - | once | TRBJ1-2
CASSLIQETQYF | TGTGCCAGCAGTCTAATCCAAGAGACCCAGTACTTC | TRBV27 | - | once | TRBJ2-5
CASSPNSGGYEQYF | TGTGCCAGCAGCCCCAACAGCGGGGGGTACGAGCAGTACTTC | TRBV7-9 | TRBD2 | - | TRBJ2-7
CASSGRARYEQYF | TGTGCCAGTAGTGGGAGGGCCCGATACGAGCAGTACTTC | TRBV19 | TRBD2 | - | TRBJ2-7
CASSLRVPENTIYF | TGTGCCAGCAGCTTGAGGGTTCCGGAAAACACCATATATTTT | TRBV5-5 | - | - | TRBJ1-3
CASSPGQLSGNTIYF | TGTGCCAGCAGCCCCGGACAGCTCTCTGGAAACACCATATATTTT | TRBV28 | - | - | TRBJ1-3
CASSLAIGANNEQFF | TGCGCCAGCAGCTTGGCTATAGGAGCAAACAATGAGCAGTTCTTC | TRBV5-1 | - | once | TRBJ2-1
CASSYSSGRGEQYF | TGTGCCAGCAGTTACTCAAGCGGGAGAGGCGAGCAGTACTTC | TRBV6-5 | TRBD2 | - | TRBJ2-7
CASSKGQAYNEQFF | TGTGCCAGCAGCAAGGGACAGGCGTACAATGAGCAGTTCTTC | TRBV6-2/TRBV6-3 | TRBD1 | - | TRBJ2-1
CASSPDGSTYEQYF | TGTGCCAGCAGTCCGGACGGGTCGACCTACGAGCAGTACTTC | TRBV2 | - | - | TRBJ2-7
CASSLGVAGLGGTQYF | TGTGCCAGCAGCTTAGGGGTGGCAGGGCTGGGGGGGACCCAGTACTTC | TRBV7-2 | - | - | TRBJ2-5
CAIAGENTGELFF | TGTGCCATAGCGGGAGAGAACACCGGGGAGCTGTTTTTT | TRBV2 | TRBD2 | - | TRBJ2-2
CASSPSSRFTYEQYF | TGTGCCAGCAGCCCTTCATCCAGGTTTACCTACGAGCAGTACTTC | TRBV7-2 | - | - | TRBJ2-7
CSASYTRNYGYTF | TGCAGTGCTAGTTATACACGGAACTATGGCTACACCTTC | TRBV20-1 | - | - | TRBJ1-2
CASSTPIGGRGYTF | TGTGCCAGCAGCACGCCAATAGGGGGTCGTGGCTACACCTTC | TRBV7-2 | - | once | TRBJ1-2